One and the same sample provided the 12 T cell receptor beta chains below, sequenced in a study of glioma-infiltrating T cells. The iRepertoire nested amplicon-rescue multiplex PCR amplified TCR alpha and beta CDR3s from RNA. Each CDR3 protein gets one entry after TCRdb re-called the multiplex PCR reads with MiXCR. The sample consists of approximately 110,000 distinct CDR3 sequences, less than 30% of them appearing once. Material: glioma tissue, nonneoplastic brain tissue, or PBMCs (not recorded which). The receptors were gathered from a human donor with low-grade glioma or glioblastoma, undergoing nonglioma brain surgery, or in good health (not recorded which).

The V gene is TRBV3-1, the J gene TRBJ2-3; D might be TRBD2 (6 bases). V was pared by 8 bases and J by 10 bases, with 16 bases between. Germline CDR1 LGHDT, CDR2 YNNKEL (reference sequence). This CDR3 is built from 12 residues. CDR3 DNA: TGTGCCAGCGACCAATCAACGGGGGCGCAGTATTTT. It codes for CASDQSTGAQYF.

This clonotype was counted ten times or more. The chain couples TRBV6-2 or TRBV6-3 to TRBJ1-1; no clear D gene. There are 16 residues in the CDR3. From germline, CDR1 is MNHEY and CDR2 SVGEGT. V was pared by 6 bases and J by 1 base, with 18 bases between. CDR3 DNA sequence: TGTGCCAGCAGACCGCTAACTGAGGTAACGAACACTGAAGCTTTCTTT. Protein product: CASRPLTEVTNTEAFF.

About this clonotype: Given a much more abundant clone one base away, this may be a read error. The chain couples TRBV4-1 to TRBJ1-2; 7 bases align to TRBD1. This CDR3 has 14 residues. Per the germline V gene, CDR1 is MGHRA and CDR2 is YSYEKL. The CDR3 loop reads CAGSRDRANYGYTF. The CDR3 nucleotides read TGCGCCGGCAGCCGGGACAGAGCTAACTATGGCTACACCTTC.

This clonotype was seen repeatedly, ten times or more. The chain combines TRBV2 with TRBJ1-5; D is unresolved. CDR1 is SNHLY and CDR2 is FYNNEI in the germline V gene. V lost 6 bases and J lost 4, with 13 bases in between. The CDR3 has 14 residues. This CDR3 is CASSLRPGNQPQHF. The CDR3 nucleotides are TGTGCCAGCAGCCTTAGGCCGGGGAATCAGCCCCAGCATTTT.

This clonotype was detected ten times or more. This chain joins TRBV28 and TRBJ1-2; perhaps TRBD1 as D (6 bases). V was pared by 4 bases and J by 1 base, with 13 bases between. CDR1 is MDHEN, CDR2 SYDVKM, per germline. The CDR3 is 15 residues long. In nucleotides, the CDR3 is TGTGCCAGCAGTTCAGATGGGGGCAGTAACTATGGCTACACCTTC. This encodes CASSSDGGSNYGYTF.

This clonotype was observed a handful of times. V gene TRBV11-2 combines with J gene TRBJ2-1; 15 bases fit TRBD2. This CDR3 is 18 amino acids long. Trimming cost V 2 bases and J 2 bases; bases outside gene matches: 4. Germline-derived CDR1 and CDR2 are SGHAT and FQNNGV. DNA of the CDR3: TGTGCCAGCAGCTTAATGGGACTAGCGGGGGGCGCCTACAATGAGCAGTTCTTC. Encoded protein: CASSLMGLAGGAYNEQFF.

This chain uses TRBV7-3 with TRBJ2-1; possibly TRBD2 for D (6 bases). Germline V CDR1 and CDR2: SGHTA, FQGTGA. V shed 2 bases and J shed 8 bases, with 16 bases lying between them. This CDR3 contains 15 residues. The DNA for the CDR3 is TGTGCCAGCAGCTTATCCGGGGGAGACCTCTATGAGCAGTTCTTC. Encoded protein: CASSLSGGDLYEQFF.

About this clonotype: A much larger clone differs from this one at a single base, so this may be a read error. V is TRBV2 and J is TRBJ2-5; 7 bases fit TRBD1. The CDR3 has 14 residues. The germline gives CDR1 SNHLY, CDR2 FYNNEI. Trimming took 8 bases from V and 11 from J; bases not matched to a gene: 17. CDR3 amino acids: CASGTPGQPREQYF. In DNA form, the CDR3 reads TGTGCCAGCGGTACTCCGGGACAGCCGAGGGAGCAGTACTTC.

As DNA, the CDR3 is TGCAGCTTCGAATCGGGACAGGAGGACTACACCTTC. This translates into CSFESGQEDYTF. The rearrangement uses TRBV29-1 and TRBJ1-2; the match to TRBD1 covers 8 bases. With V trimmed by 8 bases and J by 10 bases, 12 bases remained unmatched. The germline V gene encodes CDR1 SQVTM and CDR2 ANQGSEA. The CDR3 sequence is 12 residues long.

About this clonotype itself: A much larger clonotype is one base distant, so this may be a read error. This chain joins TRBV5-1 and TRBJ1-2; 8 positions agree with TRBD1. The J segment lost 6 bases and the V segment lost 7 bases, leaving 11 bases of the junction unmatched. Germline CDR1 is SGHRS and CDR2 is YFSETQ. This CDR3 has 14 residues. The CDR3, as DNA: TGCGCCAGCCCCCGCGGGCAGGGGGCGGATGGCTACACCTTC. Translation: CASPRGQGADGYTF.

Ten or more counts support this clonotype. The rearrangement links TRBV6-1 to TRBJ2-1; 9 nucleotides match TRBD1. Germline V gives CDR1 MNHNS, CDR2 SASEGT. V gave up 6 bases and J gave up 4 bases; unmatched junction bases: 10. The CDR3 is 16 residues long. This CDR3 reads CASSPLTGGTYNEQFF. CDR3 DNA sequence: TGTGCCAGCAGCCCTCTCACAGGGGGCACTTACAATGAGCAGTTCTTC.

This clonotype was seen ten or more times. The chain has TRBV4-3 and TRBJ2-5, with 7 nucleotides matching TRBD2. V trimming: 0 bases; J trimming: 1 base; junction bases outside the gene matches: 5. Germline CDR1 and CDR2: LGHNA and YSLEER. This CDR3 contains 16 residues. CDR3 protein: CASSQERASGQETQYF. The DNA of the CDR3 is TGCGCCAGCAGCCAAGAGCGGGCTAGCGGCCAAGAGACCCAGTACTTC.